These 21 T cell receptor beta chains came from one sample sequenced in a study of CD8+CD57+ T cells in acquired aplastic anemia (dated by TCRdb to the late 2010s). The reads were generated on an Illumina HiSeq 2000. Genomic DNA served as template for TCR beta VDJ combination and CDR3 sequence profiling. The public reads were reanalyzed by TCRdb: fastp trimming at Q25, MiXCR alignment, in-frame beta chains only. Rows are combined by CDR3 protein, so each entry shows the most common genes and DNA. The sample yields fewer than 300,000 distinct CDR3 sequences; roughly 82% were counted once. The ten largest clones represent 35% to 50% of the sample. Expansion of CD8+CD57+ cells had been shown by flow cytometry in the patients chosen for sequencing. The sequenced sample was sorted CD4+, CD8+, or CD8+CD57+ T cells (not recorded which) from PBMCs. The receptors come from a human donor with aplastic anemia.

This rearrangement joins TRBV7-9 to TRBJ2-1; D is unresolved. From germline, CDR1 is SEHNR and CDR2 FQNEAQ (reference sequence). The CDR3 runs to 15 residues. The germline V and J ends were trimmed by 3 bases and 2 bases, with 11 bases remaining between them. The CDR3 DNA reads TGTGCCAGCAGCTTGGGCCCCAGGCCCTACAATGAGCAGTTCTTC. Encoded protein: CASSLGPRPYNEQFF.

The chain carries TRBV7-3 and TRBJ2-1, with 7 bases identical to TRBD2. This CDR3 region has 13 residues. The germline gives CDR1 SGHTA, CDR2 FQGTGA. V dropped 4 bases and J dropped 13; count of bases not matched to a gene: 10. The CDR3 reads CASSSRGVPDQFF. In DNA form, the CDR3 reads TGTGCCAGCAGCTCCCGGGGGGTCCCTGATCAGTTCTTC.

The V call is TRBV24-1, the J call TRBJ2-2; maybe TRBD1 (6 bases). Germline values: CDR1 KGHDR, CDR2 SFDVKD. V was shortened by 8 bases and J by 2 bases, with 11 bases between the two germline ends. This CDR3 spans 14 amino acids. DNA of the CDR3: TGTGCCACCACACGGGACACAAACACCGGGGAGCTGTTTTTT. Translated: CATTRDTNTGELFF.

This clonotype was seen a single time. The limits of the CDR3 on the DNA are not certain, so only TCRdb's listed CDR3 is given. The genes are TRBV2 and TRBJ2-1; TRBD1 was called by the table and not checked on the DNA. The germline CDR1 and CDR2 sequences are SNHLY and FYNNEI. Including both end residues, the CDR3 is 16 amino acids long. CDR3 sequence: CASSDGGIHEQFFQFF.

The V and J genes are TRBV13 and TRBJ2-2; a weak D match, TRBD2 (6 bases). Per germline, CDR1 PRHDT and CDR2 FYEKMQ (reference sequence). Trimming stripped 6 bases from V and 9 bases from J, with 20 bases between. The CDR3 contains 15 residues. The CDR3 reads CASSPRQRRGRELFF. CDR3 nucleotide sequence: TGTGCCAGCAGTCCACGACAGAGGAGGGGCCGGGAGCTGTTTTTT.

The chain's CDR3 is CASSLDRGAPAQYF. DNA of the CDR3: TGTGCCAGCAGCTTGGACAGGGGTGCCCCTGCGCAGTATTTT. The gene calls are TRBV5-5 and TRBJ2-3; 7 nucleotides match TRBD1. CDR3 length equals 14 residues. J lost 10 bases, V lost 0 bases, and 8 bases had no gene match. Germline-derived CDR1 and CDR2 are SGHKS and YYEKEE (reference sequence).

The V call is TRBV6-2 or TRBV6-3, the J call TRBJ2-1, with 9 bases identical to TRBD1. J gave up 4 bases and V 7 bases, and 11 bases lay outside the gene matches. CDR3 size: 16 residues. CDR1 is MNHEY and CDR2 is SVGEGT in the germline V gene. CDR3 residues: CASNTPGQGEYNEQFF. CDR3 in DNA: TGTGCCAGCAACACACCGGGACAGGGTGAATACAATGAGCAGTTCTTC.

The rearrangement links TRBV7-9 to TRBJ2-3; tentatively, D is TRBD2 (5 bases). V dropped 3 bases and J dropped 14 bases, with 21 bases sitting between them. The CDR3 runs to 14 residues. Germline CDR1 is SEHNR and CDR2 is FQNEAQ (reference sequence). The CDR3 reads CASSFEGFTDALYF. CDR3 nucleotides: TGTGCCAGCAGCTTTGAGGGATTCACTGATGCTCTGTATTTT.

Of note for this clonotype: A read error may produce the germline difference seen at one junction end. V is TRBV5-5 and J is TRBJ1-4; 10 bases match TRBD1. The CDR3 is 15 amino acids. CDR1 and CDR2 (germline): SGHKS, YYEKEE (reference sequence). The CDR3 is CASSLRGQGDEKLFF. The CDR3 DNA reads TGTGCCAGCAGCTTGAGAGGACAGGGGGATGAAAAACTGTTCTTT.

As for this clonotype: Mismatch with germline at one junction end may stem from a read error. V is TRBV7-9 and J is TRBJ2-5; D may be TRBD2 (6 bases). This CDR3 comprises 14 residues. CDR1 SEHNR and CDR2 FQNEAQ come from the germline V gene (reference sequence). The CDR3 nucleotides are TGTGCCAGCAGCCATGCAGGGACTCAGCCCCAGCATTTTTTC. This gives the protein CASSHAGTQPQHFF.

V usage is TRBV9 and J usage is TRBJ2-1; 11 bases match TRBD2. This CDR3 is built from 18 residues. V dropped 4 bases and J dropped 5; count of bases not matched to a gene: 14. Germline CDR1 reads SGDLS; CDR2 reads YYNGEE. The CDR3 sequence: CASSLRASLAGGHNEQFF. Here the CDR3 DNA reads TGTGCCAGCAGCTTAAGGGCAAGTCTAGCGGGGGGCCACAATGAGCAGTTCTTC. Full variable domain (outside the CDR3, taken from reference TRBV9 and TRBJ2-1): DSGVTQTPKHLITATGQRVTLRCSPRSGDLSVYWYQQSLDQGLQFLIQYYNGEERAKGNILERFSAQQFPDLHSELNLSSLELGDSALYFCASSLRASLAGGHNEQFFGPGTRLTVL.

This chain joins TRBV11-2 and TRBJ2-5, with 7 bases that match TRBD2. The germline gives CDR1 SGHAT, CDR2 FQNNGV. Unmatched junction bases numbered 10, after V lost 2 bases and J lost 4 bases. CDR3 length: 16 residues. This CDR3 is CASSLQPSGGRETQYF. In DNA form, the CDR3 reads TGTGCCAGCAGCTTACAACCTTCGGGGGGACGAGAGACCCAGTACTTC.

The V and J genes are TRBV5-5 and TRBJ1-4; D gene ambiguous. CDR1 is SGHKS and CDR2 is YYEKEE in the germline V gene (reference sequence). The CDR3 length is 17 residues. Trimming cost V 4 bases and J 4 bases, with 20 bases left between them. The DNA of the CDR3 is TGTGCCAGCAGCGGATTAGCGGGAGAACAAATTAATGAAAAACTGTTTTTT. Translated: CASSGLAGEQINEKLFF.

With regard to this clonotype: A junction boundary mismatches the germline segment, possibly from a read error. The CDR3 loop is CASSLQGSYTEAF. The CDR3 DNA reads as TGTGCCAGCAGCTTACAGGGTTCGTACACTGAAGCTTTT. The gene calls are TRBV11-3 and TRBJ2-3, with a possible D match to TRBD1 (5 bases). Germline assignment: CDR1 SGHNT and CDR2 YENEEA. The CDR3 consists of 13 residues.

CDR3 residues: CSQTGGDDYGYTF. Here the CDR3 DNA reads TGCAGTCAGACAGGGGGCGATGACTATGGCTACACCTTC. This chain joins TRBV20-1 and TRBJ1-2, with 10 bases identical to TRBD1. The CDR3 is 13 residues long. Germline values: CDR1 DFQATT, CDR2 SNEGSKA (reference sequence). With V trimmed by 8 bases and J by 3 bases, 6 bases remained unmatched.

As concerns this clonotype: Mismatch with germline at one junction end may stem from a read error. The V gene is TRBV7-2, the J gene TRBJ1-4; D unclear. The CDR3 has 14 amino acids. In germline, CDR1 is SGHTA, CDR2 FQGNSA. For the CDR3, the DNA is TGTGCCAGCAGCCCCGGACCGGCACACGAAAACCTGTCCTTT. It is translated as CASSPGPAHENLSF. Filled out from reference TRBV7-2 and TRBJ1-4, the complete variable domain reads GAGVSQSPSNKVTEKGKDVELRCDPISGHTALYWYRQSLGQGLEFLIYFQGNSAPDKSGLPSDRFSAERTGGSVSTLTIQRTQQEDSAVYLCASSPGPAHENLSFGSGTQLSVL.

A single count supports this clonotype. This chain uses TRBV24-1 with TRBJ2-3; D gene unclear. CDR3 size: 12 residues. Looked up from germline, CDR1 is KGHDR and CDR2 is SFDVKD. Trimming left V 4 bases short and J 4 bases short, with 5 bases between. The CDR3 sequence: CATSDGSDTQYF. CDR3 nucleotide sequence: TGTGCCACCAGTGACGGGTCAGATACGCAGTATTTT.

Comments on this clonotype: The junction shows a germline mismatch at one end, possibly a read error. CDR3 coding DNA: TGTGCCACCAGCTTACAAAGCGGCGGGGAGACCCAGTACTTC. This translates into CATSLQSGGETQYF. The rearrangement links TRBV7-9 to TRBJ2-5; tentatively, D is TRBD2 (5 bases). CDR3 length: 14 amino acids. Germline CDR1 is SEHNR and CDR2 is FQNEAQ (reference sequence). The full variable domain, in which reference TRBV7-9 and TRBJ2-5 provide the parts outside the CDR3, is DTGVSQNPRHKITKRGQNVTFRCDPISEHNRLYWYRQTLGQGPEFLTYFQNEAQLEKSRLLSDRFSAERPKGSFSTLEIQRTEQGDSAMYLCATSLQSGGETQYFGPGTRLLVL.

The rearrangement links TRBV7-9 to TRBJ2-7, with TRBD1 identical over 8 bases. The CDR3 is 18 residues long. CDR1 SEHNR and CDR2 FQNEAQ come from the germline V gene (reference sequence). J gave up 3 bases and V 2 bases, and 15 bases lay outside the gene matches. The CDR3 loop reads CASSLQGARGYTFYEQYV. DNA for the CDR3: TGTGCCAGCAGCTTACAGGGGGCGCGCGGCTACACCTTCTACGAGCAGTACGTC.

With respect to this clonotype: A read error may produce the germline difference seen at one junction end. The chain uses TRBV2 and TRBJ2-1; the D gene is possibly TRBD2 (7 bases). The CDR3 extends over 16 amino acids. The V gene's germline CDR1 is SNHLY and CDR2 FYNNEI. The CDR3 loop reads CASSEDRGGSFYNQFF. DNA for the CDR3: TGTGCCAGCAGCGAAGATAGGGGGGGGAGTTTCTATAATCAGTTCTTC.

A word on this clonotype: The junction departs from germline at one end; a sequencing error may be responsible. The gene calls are TRBV2 and TRBJ2-3, with a tentative D call TRBD2 (5 bases). The CDR3 spans 13 residues. Germline V gene lookup returns CDR1 SNHLY and CDR2 FYNNEI. CDR3 protein: CASRDGLADTQYF. The CDR3 DNA reads TGTGCCAGCAGGGACGGACTCGCGGATACGCAGTATTTC.